These 22 T cell receptor beta chains were sequenced from one sample in a study of T cells in Graves' hyperthyroidism and ophthalmopathy. Template material for amplifying TCR beta CDR3 regions consisted of RNA transcripts. HTBI primers were the set used in a first-round RT-PCR of the TCR CDR3. TCRdb called the multiplex PCR reads again in MiXCR, with one record for every CDR3 protein. This table holds 600,000 to 700,000 distinct CDR3 sequences, roughly 14% found once. Sequencing was carried out using blood. The source is a woman between 40 and 50 years old with Graves' ophthalmopathy.

In this sample, this clonotype turned up many times. The chain combines TRBV7-8 with TRBJ2-7, with TRBD1 matching 9 bases. The CDR3 is made up of 14 amino acids. Losses at the gene ends were 4 bases for V and 3 bases for J; bases not matched to a gene: 4. Germline CDR1 reads SGHVS; CDR2 reads FQNEAQ. Written as DNA, the CDR3 is TGTGCCAGCAGCTACAAGACAGGGGGCTACGAGCAGTACTTC. Its protein product is CASSYKTGGYEQYF.

Ten or more counts support this clonotype. The V call is TRBV6-5, the J call TRBJ2-2; no firm D call. Germline V gene sequence: CDR1 MNHEY, CDR2 SVGAGI. V shed 0 bases and J shed 5 bases, with 7 bases lying between them. The CDR3 sequence is 14 residues long. CDR3 residues: CASSYSLRTGELFF. In DNA form, the CDR3 reads TGTGCCAGCAGTTACTCGTTGCGAACCGGGGAGCTGTTTTTT.

This clonotype was counted many times. The CDR3 here is CSVESDNQPQHF. CDR3 sequence (DNA): TGCAGCGTTGAGTCAGACAATCAGCCCCAGCATTTT. The J gene is TRBJ1-5, the V gene TRBV29-1, with D unresolved. Per the germline V gene, CDR1 is SQVTM and CDR2 is ANQGSEA. V lost 3 bases and J lost 3, with 6 bases in between. CDR3 size: 12 residues.

This clonotype showed up many times. The chain links TRBV12-3 or TRBV12-4 to TRBJ2-2; the D gene is possibly TRBD1 (6 bases). This CDR3 spans 12 amino acids. Trimming stripped 6 bases from V and 6 bases from J, with 8 bases between. The CDR3 loop reads CASRKGAGELFF. The CDR3 bases are TGTGCCAGCAGAAAGGGGGCCGGGGAGCTGTTTTTT.

This clonotype was recorded at least ten times. Being one base from a much bigger clone, this may be a read error. This rearrangement joins TRBV7-9 to TRBJ2-5; no reliable D call. In germline, CDR1 is SEHNR, CDR2 FQNEAQ (reference sequence). V lost 6 bases and J lost 3, with 5 bases in between. This CDR3 is built from 11 residues. The DNA for the CDR3 is TGTGCCAGCAGGAAGGAAGAGACCCAGTACTTC. This codes for CASRKEETQYF.

This clonotype was counted at least ten times. The chain links TRBV20-1 to TRBJ1-5, with D uncertain. Trimming left V 4 bases short and J 2 bases short, with 9 bases between. CDR3 length: 13 residues. Germline CDR1 reads DFQATT; CDR2 reads SNEGSKA (reference sequence). CDR3 sequence: CSAKGYGNQPQHF. The DNA for the CDR3 is TGCAGTGCTAAGGGATATGGCAATCAGCCCCAGCATTTT.

Only a few counts were recorded for this clonotype. This rearrangement joins TRBV20-1 to TRBJ2-7; D remains unclear. The V gene lost 6 bases and the J gene lost 5 bases, with 11 bases spanning the gap. Germline V gives CDR1 DFQATT, CDR2 SNEGSKA (reference sequence). This CDR3 has 11 residues. CDR3 bases: TGCAGTGCCGAGGCATTCGACGAGCAGTACTTC. It translates to CSAEAFDEQYF.

Ten or more counts support this clonotype. This sequence joins TRBV29-1 and TRBJ2-7; 11 positions match TRBD2. CDR1 and CDR2 (germline): SQVTM, ANQGSEA. Trimming cost V 4 bases and J 2 bases; bases outside gene matches: 4. The CDR3 extends over 14 amino acids. For the CDR3, the DNA is TGCAGCGTTGCGACTAGCGGGGTAGCCTACGAGCAGTACTTC. It specifies CSVATSGVAYEQYF.

Ten or more counts support this clonotype. The chain uses TRBV27 and TRBJ2-7, with unresolved D. Trimming shortened V by 5 bases and J by 3 bases, and 20 bases separated the two germline ends. Germline values: CDR1 MNHEY, CDR2 SMNVEV (reference sequence). CDR3 length equals 16 residues. The CDR3 bases are TGTGCCAGCAGTAACCTGGCGTACGGTTCCAACTACGAGCAGTACTTC. This sequence encodes CASSNLAYGSNYEQYF.

This clonotype was detected once. The CDR3 nucleotides are TGTGCCAGCAGCTCGCGGATCCAAGAGACCCAGTACTTC. Translating gives CASSSRIQETQYF. This chain uses TRBV11-1 with TRBJ2-5; D gene ambiguous. CDR3 length equals 13 residues. Trimming took 4 bases from V and 1 from J, leaving 7 bases between them. Per the germline V gene, CDR1 is SGHAT and CDR2 is FQDESV (reference sequence).

The CDR3 sequence: CAWSLGTGNTEAFF. The CDR3 region has the DNA TGTGCCTGGAGTCTCGGGACGGGGAACACTGAAGCTTTCTTT. The chain links TRBV30 to TRBJ1-1; possibly TRBD1 for D (5 bases). This CDR3 has 14 residues. Per germline, CDR1 GTSNPN and CDR2 SVGIG (reference sequence). Trimming stripped 2 bases from V and 1 base from J, with 11 bases between.

In this sample, this clonotype turned up many times. This chain links TRBV19 with TRBJ1-5; D remains unclear. The CDR3 is 12 residues long. Germline-derived CDR1 and CDR2 are LNHDA and SQIVND (reference sequence). The V and J ends lost 3 bases and 6 bases respectively, with 6 bases between them. The DNA of the CDR3 is TGTGCCAGTAGTATCCCCCCTCAGCCCCAGCATTTT. Amino acid sequence: CASSIPPQPQHF.

The chain couples TRBV20-1 to TRBJ2-7; 9 bases match TRBD1. Germline V gives CDR1 DFQATT, CDR2 SNEGSKA (reference sequence). This CDR3 comprises 14 residues. V lost 5 bases to trimming and J lost 5 bases; unmatched junction nucleotides: 10. The CDR3 loop reads CSAEAQGARNEQYF. The CDR3, as DNA: TGCAGTGCTGAGGCACAGGGGGCGCGAAACGAGCAGTACTTC.

There are many counts of this clonotype. V usage is TRBV9 and J usage is TRBJ1-2, with TRBD1 matching over 7 bases. Trimming at V came to 3 bases and at J to 5 bases, leaving 13 bases not matched to a gene. The CDR3 loop spans 16 amino acids. Germline CDR1 is SGDLS and CDR2 is YYNGEE. In DNA, the CDR3 is TGTGCCAGCAGCGCGCAGGGGACAGACGGATATTATGGCTACACCTTC. It translates to CASSAQGTDGYYGYTF. Together with reference TRBV9 and TRBJ1-2, the CDR3 gives the full variable domain: DSGVTQTPKHLITATGQRVTLRCSPRSGDLSVYWYQQSLDQGLQFLIQYYNGEERAKGNILERFSAQQFPDLHSELNLSSLELGDSALYFCASSAQGTDGYYGYTFGSGTRLTVV.

The V gene is TRBV28, the J gene TRBJ2-7; D tentatively reads TRBD1 or TRBD2 (5 bases each). The CDR3 totals 14 residues. CDR1 and CDR2 from the germline V gene are MDHEN and SYDVKM. The V end was cut by 4 bases, the J end by 7 bases, with 17 bases between. This CDR3 reads CASSWGDRGEEQYF. The CDR3 bases are TGTGCCAGCAGTTGGGGAGACAGAGGGGAAGAGCAGTACTTC.

Ten or more counts support this clonotype. This chain uses TRBV6-1 with TRBJ2-7; D may correspond to TRBD1 or TRBD2 (5 bases each). Germline V lookup: CDR1 MNHNS, CDR2 SASEGT. The CDR3 loop spans 16 amino acids. V lost 8 bases, J lost 6 bases, and 26 bases lay in between. The CDR3 bases are TGTGCCAGCTCAGTTCGGGGACCAAGTTCGGGTGGCGAGCAGTACTTC. This codes for CASSVRGPSSGGEQYF.

The V gene is TRBV9, the J gene TRBJ1-1, with a tentative D call TRBD1 (6 bases). The CDR3 sequence is 15 residues long. The germline V gene has CDR1 SGDLS and CDR2 YYNGEE. Trimming cost V 0 bases and J 3 bases, with 12 bases left between them. The CDR3 DNA reads TGTGCCAGCAGCGTAGCCGGGGGCTTGGACACTGAAGCTTTCTTT. Translated, it gives CASSVAGGLDTEAFF.

Ten or more counts support this clonotype. V is TRBV7-2 and J is TRBJ2-5, with D tentatively TRBD2 (5 bases). Germline V lookup: CDR1 SGHTA, CDR2 FQGNSA. The V and J ends lost 1 base and 5 bases respectively, with 17 bases between them. The CDR3 covers 16 residues. The CDR3 spells CASSLVPLLRAETQYF. CDR3 nucleotide sequence: TGTGCCAGCAGCTTAGTACCCCTATTGCGGGCGGAGACCCAGTACTTC.

A few counts support this clonotype. The rearrangement uses TRBV4-1 and TRBJ1-2; TRBD1 matches at 8 bases. The CDR3 extends over 16 amino acids. J lost 8 bases, V lost 4 bases, and 15 bases had no gene match. Per the germline V gene, CDR1 is MGHRA and CDR2 is YSYEKL. The CDR3 reads CASSLQFDRGVDGYTF. The CDR3 bases are TGCGCCAGCAGCCTTCAATTCGACAGGGGCGTAGACGGCTACACCTTC.

This chain joins TRBV11-2 and TRBJ1-1; the D gene is possibly TRBD1 (6 bases). The CDR3 runs 19 residues. In germline, CDR1 is SGHAT, CDR2 FQNNGV. The V end lost 1 base, the J end lost 2 bases, and 23 bases lay between the germline ends. DNA of the CDR3: TGTGCCAGCAGCTTAGGTTCCGTCGCGGGACACCTTACCAACACTGAAGCTTTCTTT. This gives the protein CASSLGSVAGHLTNTEAFF.

This clonotype was seen at least ten times. This sequence joins TRBV28 and TRBJ2-7; D might be TRBD1 (7 bases). The CDR3 runs to 15 residues. Germline lookup yields CDR1 MDHEN and CDR2 SYDVKM. Deletions cut 4 bases from V and 3 bases from J, with 16 bases between. CDR3 in amino acids: CASSSMGGQYYEQYF. The CDR3 DNA reads TGTGCCAGCAGTTCCATGGGGGGACAGTACTACGAGCAGTACTTC.

The table lists this clonotype with many counts. V and J are TRBV12-5 and TRBJ2-2, with D perhaps matching TRBD2 (5 bases). Germline V gene sequence: CDR1 LGHNT, CDR2 FRNRAP. The CDR3 length is 13 residues. V lost 2 bases to trimming and J lost 4 bases, with 5 bases between them. The CDR3 sequence is CASGLTSTGELFF. Written as DNA, the CDR3 is TGTGCTAGTGGTTTGACTAGCACCGGGGAGCTGTTTTTT.